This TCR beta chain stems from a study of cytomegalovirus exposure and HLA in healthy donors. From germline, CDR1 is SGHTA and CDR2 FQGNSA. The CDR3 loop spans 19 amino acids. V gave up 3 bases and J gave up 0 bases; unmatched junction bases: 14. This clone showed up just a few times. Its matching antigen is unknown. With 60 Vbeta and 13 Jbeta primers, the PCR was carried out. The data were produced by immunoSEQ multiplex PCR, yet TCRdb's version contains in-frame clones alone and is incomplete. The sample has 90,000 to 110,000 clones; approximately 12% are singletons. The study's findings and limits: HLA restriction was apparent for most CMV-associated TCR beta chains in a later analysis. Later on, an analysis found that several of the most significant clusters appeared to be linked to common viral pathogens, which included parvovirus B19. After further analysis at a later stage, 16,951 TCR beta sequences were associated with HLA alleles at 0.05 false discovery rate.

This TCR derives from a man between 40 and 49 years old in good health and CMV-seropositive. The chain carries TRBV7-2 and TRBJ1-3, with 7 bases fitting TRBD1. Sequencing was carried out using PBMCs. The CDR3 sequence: CASSFRIRGTASSGNTIYF. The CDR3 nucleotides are TGTGCCAGCAGCTTCCGTATTAGAGGGACAGCCTCCTCTGGAAACACCATATATTTT.